This is a list of T cell receptor beta chains from one sample in a study of T cell responses to AZD1222 COVID-19 vaccine. This table comes from immunoSEQ multiplex PCR, and its TCRdb copy is limited to in-frame clones, with some not included. The data show just over 95,000 clones, with 85% to 90% seen just once and 3.5% to 4% held by the top ten. The sequenced sample was peripheral blood, obtained on day 0 of AZD1222 vaccination. The source of these receptors is an adult in good health. CDR3s include the opening cysteine and the closing phenylalanine or tryptophan. Fields, in order: J gene, CDR3 length, clone size, V gene, D gene, CDR3 protein, CDR3 DNA. A D gene is named only where the DNA matches it firmly. The size field is filled for only some rows; it gives once, few, many or a size class.

j_call: TRBJ1-2
cdr3_length: 12
clone_size: -
v_call: TRBV9
d_call: -
cdr3_aa: CASSAPHYGYTF
cdr3_nt: TGTGCCAGCAGCGCTCCCCACTATGGCTACACCTTC

j_call: TRBJ2-7
cdr3_length: 13
clone_size: -
v_call: TRBV5-1
d_call: -
cdr3_aa: CASSVGQYYEQYF
cdr3_nt: TGCGCCAGCAGCGTAGGACAGTACTACGAGCAGTACTTC

j_call: TRBJ2-1
cdr3_length: 14
clone_size: -
v_call: TRBV13
d_call: TRBD1
cdr3_aa: CASSYRGGYNEQFF
cdr3_nt: TGTGCCAGCAGCTACAGGGGTGGCTACAATGAGCAGTTCTTC

j_call: TRBJ2-3
cdr3_length: 12
clone_size: -
v_call: TRBV29-1
d_call: TRBD2
cdr3_aa: CSVVAGGDTQYF
cdr3_nt: TGCAGCGTTGTGGCGGGGGGTGATACGCAGTATTTT

j_call: TRBJ2-3
cdr3_length: 12
clone_size: -
v_call: TRBV9
d_call: TRBD2
cdr3_aa: CASSRGGGTQYF
cdr3_nt: TGTGCCAGCAGCCGGGGGGGCGGTACGCAGTATTTT

j_call: TRBJ1-1
cdr3_length: 14
clone_size: -
v_call: TRBV5-4
d_call: -
cdr3_aa: CASSPSWGENEAFF
cdr3_nt: TGTGCCAGCAGCCCCTCTTGGGGAGAAAACGAAGCTTTCTTT

j_call: TRBJ1-5
cdr3_length: 14
clone_size: -
v_call: TRBV2
d_call: -
cdr3_aa: CASHKEGGIQPQHF
cdr3_nt: TGTGCCAGCCATAAGGAGGGGGGCATTCAGCCCCAGCATTTT

j_call: TRBJ1-5
cdr3_length: 13
clone_size: few
v_call: TRBV2
d_call: -
cdr3_aa: CASSVWGHQPQHF
cdr3_nt: TGTGCCAGCAGTGTATGGGGCCATCAGCCCCAGCATTTT

j_call: TRBJ1-1
cdr3_length: 16
clone_size: -
v_call: TRBV9
d_call: TRBD1
cdr3_aa: CASSARQDRANTEAFF
cdr3_nt: TGTGCCAGCAGCGCCCGCCAGGACAGGGCGAACACTGAAGCTTTCTTT

j_call: TRBJ2-7
cdr3_length: 18
clone_size: -
v_call: TRBV7-6
d_call: -
cdr3_aa: CASSLEAGGISSSYEQYF
cdr3_nt: TGTGCCAGCAGCTTAGAGGCAGGCGGGATCTCAAGCTCCTACGAGCAGTACTTC

j_call: TRBJ2-2
cdr3_length: 16
clone_size: -
v_call: TRBV27
d_call: TRBD2
cdr3_aa: CASSLSWRGGTGELFF
cdr3_nt: TGTGCCAGCAGTTTATCGTGGCGGGGGGGCACCGGGGAGCTGTTTTTT

j_call: TRBJ2-7
cdr3_length: 13
clone_size: -
v_call: TRBV12-3/TRBV12-4
d_call: -
cdr3_aa: CASSPGIVYEQYF
cdr3_nt: TGTGCCAGCAGTCCCGGGATAGTCTACGAGCAGTACTTC

j_call: TRBJ1-4
cdr3_length: 17
clone_size: -
v_call: TRBV18
d_call: -
cdr3_aa: CASSPKFDRPPEEKLFF
cdr3_nt: TGTGCCAGCTCACCCAAATTCGACAGGCCCCCGGAGGAAAAACTGTTTTTT

j_call: TRBJ2-3
cdr3_length: 14
clone_size: -
v_call: TRBV28
d_call: -
cdr3_aa: CASSGRGSTDTQYF
cdr3_nt: TGTGCCAGCAGTGGGAGAGGGAGCACAGATACGCAGTATTTT

j_call: TRBJ1-2
cdr3_length: 11
clone_size: -
v_call: TRBV20-1
d_call: -
cdr3_aa: CSARDNYGYTF
cdr3_nt: TGCAGTGCTAGAGATAACTATGGCTACACCTTC